This T cell receptor (beta chain) was observed in a study of vaccination effects on CD4 cells after COVID-19 (dated by TCRdb to about 2022). For the wider study: To identify antigen-specific CD4+ T cell clonotypes by their expansion, the ViraFEST assay first stimulated PBMC with viral peptide pools and then applied TCR sequencing. Each participant got two doses of an mRNA SARS-CoV-2 vaccine, either BNT162b2 or mRNA-1273. About 2.1 million PBMC per well were cultured with 9 to 10 ug/ml peptides in IMDM containing 5% human AB serum, roughly 10 IU/ml IL-2 and gentamicin. In both COVID-19 convalescent patients and infection-naive vaccine recipients, the study compared SARS-CoV-2 spike-specific CD4+ TCR repertoires from before mRNA vaccination with those from after it. A total of over nine COVID-19 convalescent patients and a few SARS-CoV-2-naive healthy vaccine recipients were included in the full study. Cultures from other donors in the study were sequenced with the Oncomine TCR Beta short-read assay on an Illumina iSeq 100. General findings and caveats noted by the study authors: Limitations of the study were the small number of convalescent patients and the absence of early post-infection timepoints. Clones induced by infection and clones induced by vaccination both contracted markedly at late timepoints after vaccination, which fits with T cell responses waning over time. In healthy vaccine recipients, vaccine-induced clones were almost all SARS-CoV-2 mono-reactive, with only 1 of 255 being cross-reactive with common cold coronaviruses.

The library was built by means of the immunoSEQ multiplex PCR assay. TCR beta CDR3 sequencing was performed on DNA from the cultured, isolated CD4+ T cells. The authors' pipeline ran thus. Non-productive TCR sequences were removed and reads were trimmed to the CDR3 region, keeping CDR3s of at least 7 amino acids. Antigen-specific clonotypes were identified using the MANAFEST web app by comparison of expansion in peptide wells against reference cultures. For clones to be considered positive, expansion at FDR<0.05 versus reference and all other wells, an odds ratio above 5, and a frequency above 0.1% in two replicate wells were required. Cross-reactive clonotypes were defined as significantly expanded in SARS-CoV-2 spike wells and in at least one common cold coronavirus spike condition. Using the stringdist R package, CDR3 similarity was measured by Levenshtein distance, and unrooted trees were constructed with ape in R 3.6.1. TCRdb's version of the immuneACCESS table is confined to in-frame rearrangements and falls short of the full clone set. An unresolved V gene accounts for under half of the shortfall where checked; the remainder is of unknown origin. The V and J calls and clone size were taken over from that table, and D and trimming were inferred from the DNA. Counted in this sample were about 37,000 clones; 65% to 85% of them appeared once. The top ten constitute about 2.9% of the sample.

Trimmed from V: 0 bases; trimmed from J: 6 bases; junction bases lacking a gene match: 7. The CDR3 covers 15 residues, taking in both the cysteine and the phenylalanine. The read is trimmed to its CDR3 DNA, 45 bases read in frame from base 1. CDR1 and CDR2, looked up from the germline V gene, are MNHEY and SVGAGI. After around 11 days of culture, CD4+ T cells were isolated with the EasySep CD4+ T cell isolation kit. None of the healthy vaccine recipients had a prior SARS-CoV-2 infection, which was confirmed by nucleocapsid antibody tests that came back negative both before and after vaccination. Half of the culture medium was replaced with fresh IL-2-containing medium on days 3 and 7. Unless noted otherwise, every peptide stimulation condition was cultured in triplicate wells. PBMC were separated from whole blood using Ficoll-Paque Plus gradient centrifugation and were then either cryopreserved at -140C or used fresh. The QIAamp micro DNA kit was used to extract genomic DNA from the cultured CD4+ T cells.

About this clone: What this receptor recognizes is not known. Per-base quality was not reported, and no clone a single base away is much larger than it.

The source material was CD4+ T cells from PBMCs cultured without peptide, sampled before COVID-19 vaccination. The clonotype was recovered from a human donor who received a COVID-19 vaccine. The sequence is built from TRBV6-5 and TRBJ1-2, with 7 central nucleotides matching TRBD1. The DNA is as follows: TGTGCCAGCAGTTACTCAACCAAGACAGGGAATGGCTACACCTTC. The translation is CASSYSTKTGNGYTF.